Listed here are 20 T cell receptor beta chains from one sample, sequenced in a study of siplizumab effects on memory and regulatory T cells. This table comes from immunoSEQ multiplex PCR, and its TCRdb copy is limited to in-frame clones, with some not included. The table includes about 120,000 clones, over 85% detected once. Specimen: CD4+ T cells sorted from blood. Receptors originate from a human donor in good health.

The chain carries TRBV4-1 and TRBJ1-3; no clear D. V was trimmed by 3 bases and J by 0 bases, leaving 12 bases between them. CDR1 and CDR2 from the germline V gene are MGHRA and YSYEKL. The CDR3 extends over 16 amino acids. The CDR3, as DNA: TGCGCCAGCAGCCAGCCCGACAAGGACTCTGGAAACACCATATATTTT. Encoded protein: CASSQPDKDSGNTIYF.

The chain is built from TRBV7-2 and TRBJ2-3, with TRBD2 matching 14 bases. Germline-derived CDR1 and CDR2 are SGHTA and FQGNSA. The CDR3 runs to 16 residues. Trimming removed 4 bases from V and 3 bases from J; junction bases left unmatched: 3. The CDR3 is CASSSGTSGRTDTQYF. DNA of the CDR3: TGTGCCAGCAGCTCCGGGACTAGCGGGAGAACAGATACGCAGTATTTT.

The CDR3 sequence: CASSPLRYPDTQYF. The CDR3 DNA reads TGTGCCAGCAGTCCTTTAAGGTACCCAGATACGCAGTATTTT. This chain uses TRBV2 with TRBJ2-3; no firm D call. V was cut by 5 bases and J by 4 bases, with 13 bases left in between. CDR3 size: 14 residues. Germline CDR1 reads SNHLY; CDR2 reads FYNNEI.

The J gene is TRBJ1-2, the V gene TRBV5-1; D gene unclear. CDR1 is SGHRS and CDR2 is YFSETQ in the germline V gene. V dropped 7 bases and J dropped 1 base, with 11 bases sitting between them. The length of the CDR3 is 13 residues. The DNA for the CDR3 is TGCGCCAGCTCGGGTGCTTTTAACTATGGCTACACCTTC. Translated: CASSGAFNYGYTF.

The V call is TRBV7-3, the J call TRBJ2-2; 7 bases line up with TRBD2. The CDR3 has 15 residues. Germline V gives CDR1 SGHTA, CDR2 FQGTGA. Trimming at V came to 6 bases and at J to 2 bases, leaving 6 bases not matched to a gene. The CDR3 nucleotides are TGTGCCAGCAGTCCGGGACTACCAAACACCGGGGAGCTGTTTTTT. It is translated as CASSPGLPNTGELFF.

The gene calls are TRBV5-1 and TRBJ2-1, with D unresolved. Trimming stripped 2 bases from V and 5 bases from J, with 8 bases between. Germline CDR1 reads SGHRS; CDR2 reads YFSETQ. This CDR3 contains 13 residues. The CDR3 DNA follows: TGCGCCAGCAGCTTCAATGTGGACAATGAGCAGTTCTTC. Translating gives CASSFNVDNEQFF.

The genes are TRBV6-5 and TRBJ2-1; possible D gene TRBD1, 5 bases. Trimming took off 7 bases at V and 6 bases at J, with 10 bases between the two ends. The CDR3 covers 12 residues. CDR1 is MNHEY, CDR2 SVGAGI, per germline. The CDR3 sequence is CASTKGANEQFF. In nucleotides, the CDR3 is TGTGCCAGCACTAAAGGGGCCAATGAGCAGTTCTTC.

Only a few counts were recorded for this clone. The chain links TRBV27 to TRBJ2-7; 13 positions match TRBD2. This CDR3 region has 14 residues. Germline CDR1 and CDR2: MNHEY and SMNVEV (reference sequence). With V trimmed by 6 bases and J by 4 bases, 3 bases remained unmatched. CDR3 in DNA: TGTGCCAGCAGGACGGGACTAGCGGGGTACGAGCAGTACTTC. It codes for CASRTGLAGYEQYF.

This clone was seen a single time. V is TRBV7-6 and J is TRBJ2-3, with 10 bases identical to TRBD2. With 1 base clipped from V and 4 bases from J, the junction kept 5 bases outside the gene matches. The CDR3 has 16 residues. Germline V gene sequence: CDR1 SGHVS, CDR2 FNYEAQ. The CDR3 DNA is TGTGCCAGCAGCTTAGGGTCTAGCGGGAGTGCAGATACGCAGTATTTT. This encodes CASSLGSSGSADTQYF.

The V and J genes are TRBV5-1 and TRBJ1-4; the D is unclear. The CDR3 has 15 amino acids. V dropped 0 bases and J dropped 4 bases, with 10 bases sitting between them. The germline gives CDR1 SGHRS, CDR2 YFSETQ. The CDR3 sequence is CASSLGSIRNEKLFF. The CDR3 DNA reads as TGCGCCAGCAGCTTGGGGTCGATCCGTAATGAAAAACTGTTTTTT.

The chain carries TRBV6-1 and TRBJ1-4; 7 bases align to TRBD1. Germline CDR1 reads MNHNS; CDR2 reads SASEGT. V was pared by 5 bases and J by 6 bases, with 6 bases of the junction left unmatched. This CDR3 contains 14 residues. CDR3 amino acids: CASSRRQGYEKLFF. CDR3 bases: TGTGCCAGCAGTAGGAGACAGGGCTATGAAAAACTGTTTTTT.

This sequence joins TRBV27 and TRBJ1-2; 7 positions agree with TRBD1. The CDR3 spans 17 residues. V shed 2 bases and J 5 bases; nucleotides not matched to a gene: 14. From germline, CDR1 is MNHEY and CDR2 SMNVEV (reference sequence). CDR3 region: CASSLRAGVGTEYGYTF. In DNA form, the CDR3 reads TGTGCCAGCAGTTTAAGGGCGGGGGTGGGGACAGAATATGGCTACACCTTC.

The V gene is TRBV6-5, the J gene TRBJ1-5; no clear D gene. The CDR3 consists of 14 residues. Germline CDR1 reads MNHEY; CDR2 reads SVGAGI. The V gene lost 2 bases and the J gene lost 5 bases, with 10 bases spanning the gap. The CDR3 loop is CASSYRWTDQPQHF. In DNA form, the CDR3 reads TGTGCCAGCAGTTACCGGTGGACTGATCAGCCCCAGCATTTT.

The chain is built from TRBV7-3 and TRBJ2-1; unclear D gene. In germline, CDR1 is SGHTA, CDR2 FQGTGA. V was trimmed by 4 bases and J by 5 bases, leaving 9 bases between them. The CDR3 is 13 amino acids. As DNA, the CDR3 is TGTGCCAGCAGCTCATACACAGACAATGAGCAGTTCTTC. Encoded protein: CASSSYTDNEQFF.

CDR3 protein: CASKGQYEQYF. In DNA form, the CDR3 reads TGCGCCAGCAAGGGGCAGTACGAGCAGTACTTC. This chain links TRBV5-1 with TRBJ2-5, with a weak D call TRBD1 (5 bases). The better agreement between TRBJ2-7 and the DNA end casts doubt on the J call. Germline V gene data show CDR1 as SGHRS and CDR2 as YFSETQ. This CDR3 is 11 amino acids long.

The J gene is TRBJ2-5, the V gene TRBV5-1, with 12 bases that match TRBD2. Germline V gene data show CDR1 as SGHRS and CDR2 as YFSETQ. This CDR3 comprises 16 residues. The V segment lost 0 bases and the J segment 2 bases; nucleotides outside the gene matches: 2. CDR3 sequence (DNA): TGCGCCAGCAGCTTGGCACTAGCGGGGGGTCAAGAGACCCAGTACTTC. It codes for CASSLALAGGQETQYF.

This chain connects TRBV4-1 to TRBJ2-2; 9 bases are a match to TRBD1. Unmatched junction bases numbered 3, after V lost 5 bases and J lost 5 bases. The CDR3 spans 14 residues. CDR1 and CDR2 (germline): MGHRA, YSYEKL. Here the CDR3 DNA reads TGCGCCAGCAGCGGGACAGGGCGGACCGGGGAGCTGTTTTTT. Protein: CASSGTGRTGELFF.

The chain combines TRBV28 with TRBJ1-5, with D perhaps TRBD1 (5 bases). Germline values: CDR1 MDHEN, CDR2 SYDVKM. The CDR3 consists of 14 residues. Trimming took 5 bases from V and 6 from J, leaving 14 bases between them. The chain's CDR3 is CASSIARVPQPQHF. The CDR3 nucleotides are TGTGCCAGCAGTATTGCCAGGGTCCCTCAGCCCCAGCATTTT. Complete variable domain (other parts from reference TRBV28 and TRBJ1-5): DVKVTQSSRYLVKRTGEKVFLECVQDMDHENMFWYRQDPGLGLRLIYFSYDVKMKEKGDIPEGYSVSREKKERFSLILESASTNQTSMYLCASSIARVPQPQHFGDGTRLSIL.

The chain links TRBV6-5 to TRBJ2-1; 7 bases match TRBD2. The V and J ends lost 0 bases and 0 bases, in that order; junction bases with no gene match: 2. This CDR3 has 16 amino acids. Germline V gene lookup returns CDR1 MNHEY and CDR2 SVGAGI. CDR3 protein: CASSYSASGSYNEQFF. The CDR3, as DNA: TGTGCCAGCAGTTACTCGGCTAGCGGCTCCTACAATGAGCAGTTCTTC.

The genes are TRBV7-9 and TRBJ2-7; no clear D gene. Germline V gene data show CDR1 as SEHNR and CDR2 as FQNEAQ (reference sequence). Trimming shortened V by 4 bases and J by 1 base, and 8 bases separated the two germline ends. The CDR3 length is 13 residues. CDR3 loop: CASSSGGSYEQYF. CDR3 nucleotides: TGTGCCAGCAGCTCTGGCGGTTCCTACGAGCAGTACTTC.